The entry that follows covers one T cell receptor beta chain sequence. Primers included in the PCR were 60 Vbeta and 13 Jbeta primers. Some clones are missing from TCRdb's copy, which holds only in-frame ones; the method was immunoSEQ multiplex PCR. The table has some 100,000 clones, around four fifths seen once; the top ten hold roughly 8%. The record originates from a study of cytomegalovirus exposure and HLA in healthy donors. The CDR3 sequence is 13 residues long. The ends lost 9 bases at V and 4 bases at J; junction bases unmatched: 7. The germline CDR1 and CDR2 sequences are ENHRY and SYGVKD. Sequenced sample: PBMCs. The receptor was derived from a woman in her fifties or sixties in good health and CMV-seropositive. The rearrangement links TRBV10-3 to TRBJ2-3; 7 nucleotides agree with TRBD2. CDR3 amino acids: CAIGGSGADTQYF. The CDR3 coding sequence is TGTGCCATTGGCGGGAGTGGCGCAGATACGCAGTATTTT.